This T cell receptor (beta chain) stems from a study of cytomegalovirus exposure and HLA in healthy donors (dated by TCRdb to about 2017). General notes on the study: An earlier analysis of roughly 630 of the donors reported about 250 Gb of sequence data and 117 million unique TCR beta sequences from roughly 200 million T cells. Around 330 gigabases of sequencing data and 70 million to 95 million unique TCR sequences made up an early release that covered roughly 670 HLA-typed donors. The genetic ancestry cluster associated with self-reported Caucasian donors included 81% of the roughly 390 genotyped donors. The aim of the study was to test whether cataloging public T cell receptors could identify signatures of past pathogen exposure. The study profiled the T cell repertoires of more than 500 subjects by immunosequencing and related them to cytomegalovirus serostatus. Along with the approximately 700-subject first cohort, a separate validation cohort of over a hundred different subjects was used. The study combined high-throughput TCR immunosequencing, statistical association of individual TCRs with disease status, and machine learning to predict cytomegalovirus infection status. A later analysis re-examined previously published TCR beta repertoires from around 670 donors and added high-resolution HLA genotyping to investigate patterns of TCR occurrence. The later analysis used no new phenotypic data to find candidate immune exposures, relying instead on TCR beta sequences and their occurrence across donors. An earlier analysis of around 580 of the donors used high-throughput TCR beta sequencing to judge whether each TCR beta V gene segment behaved as functional or pseudogenic. Donor age, sex, ethnicity and CMV serostatus were compiled alongside the repertoire data. A later genetic analysis used genome-wide SNP genotypes for about three fifths of the 666 donors, treating that subset as a discovery cohort. Every discovery cohort repertoire had been produced on one sequencing platform. HLA typing covered class I and class II loci at four-digit resolution. The number of typed donors differed by locus: roughly 629-630 for A, B, C, DRB1 and DQB1; 522 for DQA1; approximately 600 for DPA1; and roughly 490 for DPB1. Several DR-DQ haplotypes were treated as single units for association and clustering because of strong linkage in the cohort. Among some 400 genotyped donors of the cohort, an average of about 240,000 unique TCR beta nucleotide sequences were sequenced per donor, around 18% of them non-productive. Findings and caveats that apply to the study as a whole: The classifier was reported to diagnose cytomegalovirus status with high specificity and sensitivity in both the original cohort and the validation cohort. Strong co-occurrence of HLA alleles, especially DR and DQ, made assigning TCR associations to individual alleles difficult. A cluster of highly shared sequence variants was judged likely to represent a technical artifact of the sequencing pipeline. At a false discovery rate of 0.05, a later analysis linked about 17,000 TCR beta sequences to specific HLA alleles. A few of the identified cytomegalovirus-associated TCR beta chains were confirmed in vitro to be specific for cytomegalovirus antigens. CMV serostatus was the only immune exposure information available for the cohort. Some IMGT-functional V segments, including TRBV6-2 and TRBV6-3, could not be distinguished by the 87-base-pair reads and were therefore excluded. In a later genetic analysis, fewer N-insertions in productive TCRs were reported among donors in an Asian-associated ancestry cluster than the roughly 670-donor mean. In a later analysis, the rate of TCR association differed among HLA loci, with DRB1 alleles having the most associated TCRs and HLA-C alleles having the fewest. In an earlier analysis of approximately 590 of the donors, most TCR beta V segments were observed in productive rearrangements about 87% or about 30% of the time, broadly matching IMGT annotations. Because counts were too low, approximately 15 rarely observed V segments, including chromosome 9 orphons, were excluded from the earlier analysis of 587 of the donors. An association between a missense DCLRE1C variant and V-gene and J-gene trimming of TCR beta chains was found in a later genetic analysis and replicated in an independent cohort. A further reported finding was that TCR beta sequences accurately predicted the HLA-A and HLA-B alleles for most subjects in the first cohort. Because HLA typing was missing for some donors at each locus, association tests included only the typed subset. Across donors, most TCR sequences were observed very rarely, whereas some public TCRs were present in many individuals. In a later analysis, most CMV-associated TCR beta chains were found to appear HLA-restricted, with HLA associations seemingly driven largely by CMV exposure. This cohort had only TCR beta chains sequenced, and the lack of alpha or paired-chain data limited which features could be detected. According to the authors, the approach could potentially be generalized to other disease states and immunological phenotypes. Linkage disequilibrium might explain the correlated functional status among segregating V segments, but an unknown experimental factor could not be excluded. A later analysis found that HLA-associated TCR beta chains were more clonally expanded and had lower generation probabilities than equally common non-associated chains. A total of about 150 TCR beta chains were listed by the study as associated with cytomegalovirus. The presence/absence analyses assumed that sequencing depth was roughly uniform across donors, and that assumption may not be true. A later analysis reported that several top co-occurrence clusters appeared linked to parvovirus B19, influenza, CMV and Epstein-Barr virus.

In total, 500 to 700 healthy bone marrow donors made up the cohort. Cohort members were all nominally healthy when sampled, although unrecorded immune exposures were likely present. The donor was CMV seronegative and was included in the group of 352 seronegative cohort members. Every donor gave a peripheral blood sample, and the peripheral blood mononuclear cells from that sample were used for TCR beta sequencing. Genomic DNA extraction from the blood cell samples was performed with the Qiagen DNeasy Blood Extraction Kit. Preparation of the library involved the immunoSEQ multiplex PCR assay. For the multiplex PCR, a mixture combining 60 forward primers for TCR Vbeta segments and 13 reverse primers for TCR Jbeta segments was used. The CDR3 region of rearranged TCR beta genes was amplified from genomic DNA with a multiplex PCR assay. The amplified TCR beta libraries were sequenced on the Illumina HiSeq System as 87-base-pair reads. In the authors' own workflow: A later analysis tallied around 80 million unique TCR beta chains across the 666 repertoires, and 10 million to 11 million of those chains were shared by two or more donors. To remove PCR and sequencing errors, raw reads were error-corrected and collapsed into unique sequences using a nearest-neighbor algorithm that merged closely related sequences. CDR3 sequences were aligned to IMGT reference sequences to assign V, D and J gene segments. Each retained sequence needed at least a six-nucleotide match to both a V gene segment and a J gene segment. A rearrangement counted as productive if the CDR3 had no stop codons and remained in frame with V and J, and every other rearrangement counted as non-productive. CDR3 was defined according to IMGT convention as the region running from the second conserved V-encoded cysteine to the conserved J-encoded phenylalanine. The earlier analysis of 550 to 650 of the donors excluded any sequence lacking an unambiguous match to a single V gene segment. In an earlier analysis of roughly 500 of the donors, V segments were called functional above 56.7% productive rearrangements and were called segregating when the between-donor standard deviation exceeded 5%. A statistical classification framework was built to diagnose cytomegalovirus status from the catalog of TCR beta chain sequences. In a later analysis, V and J genes were assigned by comparing TCR nucleotide sequences against IMGT/GENE-DB human TR gene sequences. The TCRdist pipeline was used in a later analysis to assign CDR3 sequences and most-parsimonious VDJ recombination scenarios. In a later analysis, every TCR beta chain was defined by the combination of its CDR3 amino acid sequence and its V-gene family, and reads without a unique V-gene family were dropped. A later analysis removed roughly 590 highly shared, low-generation-probability nucleotide sequences to deal with suspected cross-contamination and a sequencing artifact. In a later analysis, a clonal expansion index for each public chain was calculated from normalized within-repertoire ranks of inferred template counts. A later analysis computed generation probabilities with a VDJ recombination model fitted to out-of-frame rearrangements, and checked the results against IGoR. A later analysis scored TCR-TCR, TCR-HLA and TCR-CMV co-occurrence with hypergeometric tests, applying a repertoire-size bias correction to TCR pairs. False discovery rates were estimated in a later analysis by permuting HLA or CMV assignments 20 times. In a later analysis, co-occurring TCRs were grouped using DBSCAN, with TCRdist sequence similarity added in when clustering inside HLA-allele-positive subsets. Repertoires with fewer than 30,000 or more than 120,000 public chains were left out of co-occurrence clustering, as were a handful of repertoires with anomalous nucleotide sharing. The clones in this table, taken by TCRdb from immuneACCESS, are in-frame only. Not every clone is retained; where verified, under half of the shortfall comes from an unresolved V gene, and the cause of the rest is unknown. Clone size and the V and J calls come from that table; the DNA yielded D and trimming. This sample lists 50,000 to 60,000 clones; more than 75% were detected once. The leading ten clones occupy around 1.5% of the sample.

On this clone itself: The antigen this receptor binds is unknown. No quality values exist for individual bases; no much larger clone is one base distant.

The CDR3 runs 14 amino acids, cysteine and phenylalanine included. Just the 42-base CDR3 DNA is kept, in frame starting at base 1. Unmatched junction bases come to 3, with V trimmed by 5 bases and J by 1 base. CDR1 and CDR2 were assigned from the germline V gene as SGHNT and YENEEA. The sample was PBMCs. The chain couples TRBV11-3 to TRBJ2-5; the junction holds 8 bases that match TRBD1. The origin of this receptor is a female donor in good health and CMV-seronegative. The nucleotide sequence reads as follows: TGTGCCAGCAGCCCCGGGACAGGCCAAGAGACCCAGTACTTC. It specifies CASSPGTGQETQYF.